Described below is a single TCR beta chain sequence and its context. These data originate in a study of T cells in Graves' hyperthyroidism and ophthalmopathy. It was RNA transcripts that yielded the amplified TCR beta CDR3 regions. First-round RT-PCR of the TCR CDR3 relied on the HTBI primer set. A single record per CDR3 protein comes from TCRdb applying MiXCR to the multiplex PCR reads. The data show around 540,000 distinct CDR3 sequences, more than 15% seen once. Trimming removed 10 bases from V and 6 bases from J, with 18 bases in between. Germline lookup yields CDR1 MNHNS and CDR2 SASEGT. This CDR3 has 13 residues.

Sequenced material: blood. The genes are TRBV6-1 and TRBJ1-1, with TRBD1 as a possible D gene (6 bases). This TCR derives from a woman in her 30s with Graves' ophthalmopathy. CDR3 nucleotides: TGTGCCATTACGGACAGTTGGGCACCTGAAGCTTTCTTT. As protein: CAITDSWAPEAFF.